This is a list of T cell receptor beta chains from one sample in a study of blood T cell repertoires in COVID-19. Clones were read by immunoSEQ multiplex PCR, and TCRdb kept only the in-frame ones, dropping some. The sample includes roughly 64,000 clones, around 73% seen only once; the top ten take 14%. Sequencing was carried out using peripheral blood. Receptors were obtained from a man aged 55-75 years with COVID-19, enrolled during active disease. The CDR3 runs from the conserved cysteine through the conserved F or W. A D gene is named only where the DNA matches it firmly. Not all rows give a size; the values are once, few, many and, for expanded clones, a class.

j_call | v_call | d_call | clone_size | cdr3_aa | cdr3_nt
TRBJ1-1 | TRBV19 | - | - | CASSRGLNTEAFF | TGTGCCAGTAGTCGCGGGCTGAACACTGAAGCTTTCTTT
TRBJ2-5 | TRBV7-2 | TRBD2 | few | CASRGTSGGARETQYF | TGTGCCAGTAGGGGAACTAGCGGGGGGGCCAGAGAGACCCAGTACTTC
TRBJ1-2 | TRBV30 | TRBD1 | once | CAWMTGVEGYTF | TGTGCCTGGATGACAGGGGTAGAGGGCTACACCTTC
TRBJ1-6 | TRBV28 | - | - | CASSQGQPISPLHF | TGTGCCAGCAGTCAAGGACAGCCGATTTCACCCCTCCACTTT
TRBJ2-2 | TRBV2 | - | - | CASRAGTSNTGELFF | TGTGCCAGCAGGGCGGGGACTTCTAACACCGGGGAGCTGTTTTTT
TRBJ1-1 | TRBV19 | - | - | CASSIDLAASTEAFF | TGTGCCAGTAGTATAGATCTCGCGGCTTCCACTGAAGCTTTCTTT
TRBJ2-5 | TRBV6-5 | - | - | CASSSPGTQYF | TGTGCCAGCAGTTCTCCGGGGACCCAGTACTTC
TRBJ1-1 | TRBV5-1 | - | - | CASSLNPRVLGIGTEAFF | TGCGCCAGCAGCTTGAACCCCAGGGTCCTAGGAATCGGCACTGAAGCTTTCTTT
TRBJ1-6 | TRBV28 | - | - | CASDISNSPLHF | TGTGCCAGCGACATCAGTAATTCACCCCTCCACTTT
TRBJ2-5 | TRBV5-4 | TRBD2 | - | CASSLIAGVETQYF | TGTGCCAGCAGCTTGATAGCGGGAGTAGAGACCCAGTACTTC
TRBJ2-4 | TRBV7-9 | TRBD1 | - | CASSAYRGENIQYF | TGTGCCAGCAGCGCATACAGGGGAGAAAACATTCAGTACTTC
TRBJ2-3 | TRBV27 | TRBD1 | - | CASRSPPDRGHADTQYF | TGTGCCAGCAGATCCCCCCCTGACAGGGGGCATGCAGATACGCAGTATTTT
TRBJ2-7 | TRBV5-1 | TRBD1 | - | CASSLVGQGEREQYF | TGCGCCAGCAGCCTGGTAGGACAGGGGGAACGCGAGCAGTACTTC
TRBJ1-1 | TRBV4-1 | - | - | CASSQTSVGGSTEAFF | TGCGCCAGCAGCCAAACCTCAGTGGGGGGAAGCACTGAAGCTTTCTTT
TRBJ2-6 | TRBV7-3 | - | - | CASAPSGSGANVLTF | TGTGCCAGCGCACCTTCGGGCTCTGGGGCCAACGTCCTGACTTTC
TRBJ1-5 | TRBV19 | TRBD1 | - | CASSIYRGQGVLSNQPQHF | TGTGCCAGTAGTATTTACCGTGGACAGGGGGTTCTAAGCAATCAGCCCCAGCATTTT
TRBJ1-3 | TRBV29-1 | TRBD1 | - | CSVGQGVGNTIYF | TGCAGCGTTGGACAGGGGGTGGGAAACACCATATATTTT
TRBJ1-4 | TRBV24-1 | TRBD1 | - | CATSVGQGEKLFF | TGTGCCACCAGTGTCGGACAGGGTGAAAAACTGTTTTTT
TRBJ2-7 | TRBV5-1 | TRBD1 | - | CASSPTPGGRREQYF | TGCGCCAGCAGCCCCACTCCAGGGGGCAGAAGGGAGCAGTACTTC
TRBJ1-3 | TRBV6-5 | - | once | CASSAADSSGNTIYF | TGTGCCAGCAGCGCAGCGGACAGCTCTGGAAACACCATATATTTT
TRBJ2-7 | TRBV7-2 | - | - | CASSLMVSGNREQYF | TGTGCCAGCAGCTTAATGGTCTCCGGGAATCGCGAGCAGTACTTC
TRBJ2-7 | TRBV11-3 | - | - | CASTKGERLLYEQYF | TGTGCCAGCACCAAAGGGGAACGACTTCTCTACGAGCAGTACTTC
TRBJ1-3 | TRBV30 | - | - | CAWRVFGGGNTIYF | TGTGCCTGGAGGGTTTTCGGGGGTGGAAACACCATATATTTT
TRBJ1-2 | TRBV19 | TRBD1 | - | CASSSRDRIYGYTF | TGTGCCAGTAGTTCCCGGGACAGGATCTATGGCTACACCTTC
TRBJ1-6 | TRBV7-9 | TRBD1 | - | CASTRDSDYSPLHF | TGTGCCAGCACCCGGGACAGCGATTATTCACCCCTCCACTTT
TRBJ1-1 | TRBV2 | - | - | CASSARQEMNTEAFF | TGTGCCAGCAGCGCCAGACAGGAGATGAACACTGAAGCTTTCTTT
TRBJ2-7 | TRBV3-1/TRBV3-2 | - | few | CASTGTKAYEQYF | TGTGCCAGCACCGGGACAAAAGCCTACGAGCAGTACTTC
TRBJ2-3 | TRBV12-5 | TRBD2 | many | CASGLGLILGLAGGRTDTQYF | TGTGCTAGTGGTTTGGGACTGATCCTGGGACTAGCGGGGGGGCGGACAGATACGCAGTATTTT
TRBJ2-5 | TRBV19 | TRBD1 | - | CASSLSGQRKETQYF | TGTGCCAGTAGTCTTTCGGGACAGCGAAAAGAGACCCAGTACTTC
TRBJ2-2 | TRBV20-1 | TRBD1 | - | CSASRQGNTGELFF | TGCAGTGCTAGTCGACAGGGAAACACCGGGGAGCTGTTTTTT
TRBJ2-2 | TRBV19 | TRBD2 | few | CASSIDSGGNTGELFF | TGTGCCAGTAGTATAGATTCGGGGGGGAACACCGGGGAGCTGTTTTTT
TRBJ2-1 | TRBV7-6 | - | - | CASSPGTQFNEQFF | TGTGCCAGCAGCCCCGGGACACAGTTCAATGAGCAGTTCTTC
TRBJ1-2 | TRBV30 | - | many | CAWSVPRSGTTIVHF | TGTGCCTGGAGTGTACCTAGGTCGGGTACAACCATTGTCCACTTC
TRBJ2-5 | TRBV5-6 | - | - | CASSLGKGRVETQYF | TGTGCCAGCAGCTTGGGTAAGGGGCGCGTGGAGACCCAGTACTTC
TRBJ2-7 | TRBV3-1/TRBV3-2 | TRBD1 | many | CASSLSTGTYEQYF | TGTGCCAGCAGCCTCTCGACAGGGACCTACGAGCAGTACTTC
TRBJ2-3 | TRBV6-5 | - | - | CASSFGQPLTDTQYF | TGTGCCAGCAGTTTCGGACAGCCGCTCACAGATACGCAGTATTTT
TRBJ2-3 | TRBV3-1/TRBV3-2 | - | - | CASSQHRRTSTDTQYF | TGTGCCAGCAGCCAACATCGCAGGACTAGCACAGATACGCAGTATTTT
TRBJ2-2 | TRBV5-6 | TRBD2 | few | CASSLLRLAGDGELFF | TGTGCCAGCAGCTTGCTTCGACTAGCGGGGGACGGGGAGCTGTTTTTT
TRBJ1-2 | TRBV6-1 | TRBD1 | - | CASSDTTGGGPGGYTF | TGTGCCAGCAGTGATACTACAGGGGGAGGACCGGGAGGCTACACCTTC
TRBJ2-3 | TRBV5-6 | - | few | CASRLSSSQYF | TGTGCCAGCAGATTGTCGAGCTCGCAGTATTTT
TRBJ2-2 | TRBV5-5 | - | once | CASVGAGNTGELFF | TGTGCCAGTGTGGGGGCGGGGAACACCGGGGAGCTGTTTTTT
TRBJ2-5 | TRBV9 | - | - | CASSVEPSGETQYF | TGTGCCAGCAGCGTAGAACCCTCCGGGGAGACCCAGTACTTC
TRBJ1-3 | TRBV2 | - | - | CASSEAMGAPSGNTIYF | TGTGCCAGCAGTGAAGCGATGGGGGCCCCTTCTGGAAACACCATATATTTT
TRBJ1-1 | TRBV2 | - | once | CASSAGLAEAFF | TGTGCCAGCAGTGCGGGACTTGCTGAAGCTTTCTTT
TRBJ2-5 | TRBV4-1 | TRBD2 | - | CASSQPGGDETQYF | TGCGCCAGCAGCCAACCGGGGGGAGATGAGACCCAGTACTTC
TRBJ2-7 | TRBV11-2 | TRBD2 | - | CASSFLLAGGNEQYF | TGTGCCAGCAGCTTCTTACTAGCGGGAGGCAACGAGCAGTACTTC
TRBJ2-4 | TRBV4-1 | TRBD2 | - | CASSQGYGGRNIQYF | TGCGCCAGCAGCCAAGGATACGGGGGGAGGAACATTCAGTACTTC
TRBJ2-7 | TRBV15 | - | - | CATSSMAGAEQYF | TGTGCCACCAGCAGTATGGCAGGGGCCGAGCAGTACTTC
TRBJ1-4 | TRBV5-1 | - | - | CASSLGTNEKLFF | TGCGCCAGCAGCTTAGGGACAAATGAAAAACTGTTTTTT
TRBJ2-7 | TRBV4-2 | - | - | CASARTDNYEQYF | TGTGCCAGCGCAAGGACAGACAACTACGAGCAGTACTTC
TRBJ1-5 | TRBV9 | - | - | CASSAGNSNQPQHF | TGTGCCAGCAGCGCCGGGAATAGCAATCAGCCCCAGCATTTT
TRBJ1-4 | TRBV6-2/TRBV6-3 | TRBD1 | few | CASSSGTGYEKLFF | TGTGCCAGCAGCTCCGGGACAGGGTACGAAAAACTGTTTTTT
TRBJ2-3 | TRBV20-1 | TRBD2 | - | CSASGLLAGTQYF | TGCAGTGCTAGTGGCCTGCTAGCGGGGACGCAGTATTTT
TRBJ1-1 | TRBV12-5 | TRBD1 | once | CASGTDRATVTEAFF | TGTGCTAGTGGTACAGACAGGGCCACGGTCACTGAAGCTTTCTTT
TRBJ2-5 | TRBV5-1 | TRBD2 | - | CASTPGGGGRETQYF | TGCGCCAGCACCCCGGGAGGGGGTGGCAGAGAGACCCAGTACTTC